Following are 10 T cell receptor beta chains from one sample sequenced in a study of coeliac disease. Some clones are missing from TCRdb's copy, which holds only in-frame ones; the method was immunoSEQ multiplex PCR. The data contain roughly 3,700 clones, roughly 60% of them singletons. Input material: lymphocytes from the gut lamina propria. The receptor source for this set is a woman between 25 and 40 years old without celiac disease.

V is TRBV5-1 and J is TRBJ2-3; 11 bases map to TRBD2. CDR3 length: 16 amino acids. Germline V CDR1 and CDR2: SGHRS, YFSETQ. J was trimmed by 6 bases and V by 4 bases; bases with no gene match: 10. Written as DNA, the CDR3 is TGCGCCAGCAGCACCGGGACTAGCGGCGGGTTCGATACGCAGTATTTT. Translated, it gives CASSTGTSGGFDTQYF.

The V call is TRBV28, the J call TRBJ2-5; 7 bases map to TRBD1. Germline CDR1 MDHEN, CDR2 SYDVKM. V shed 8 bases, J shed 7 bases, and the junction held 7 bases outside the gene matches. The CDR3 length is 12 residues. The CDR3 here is CASGQGVGTQYF. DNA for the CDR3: TGTGCCAGCGGTCAGGGGGTAGGGACCCAGTACTTC.

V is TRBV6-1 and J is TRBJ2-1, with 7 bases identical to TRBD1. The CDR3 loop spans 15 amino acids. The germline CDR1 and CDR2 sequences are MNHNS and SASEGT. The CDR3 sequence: CATLPGQSSYNEQFF. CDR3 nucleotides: TGTGCTACGCTACCGGGACAGTCCTCCTACAATGAGCAGTTCTTC.

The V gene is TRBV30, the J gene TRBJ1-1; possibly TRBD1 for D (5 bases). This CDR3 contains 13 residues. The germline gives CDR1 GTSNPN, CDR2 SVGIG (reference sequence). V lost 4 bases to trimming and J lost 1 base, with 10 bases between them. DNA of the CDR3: TGTGCCTGGACCACGACAGCGAACACTGAAGCTTTCTTT. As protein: CAWTTTANTEAFF.

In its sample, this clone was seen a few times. The CDR3 region has the DNA TGTGCCAGTAGACCCGGGGGAGGGGCAGAGACCCAGTACTTC. Amino acid sequence: CASRPGGGAETQYF. The J gene is TRBJ2-5, the V gene TRBV19; TRBD2 matches 7 bases. Germline CDR1 is LNHDA and CDR2 is SQIVND (reference sequence). CDR3 size: 14 residues. The V segment lost 6 bases and the J segment 4 bases; nucleotides outside the gene matches: 8.

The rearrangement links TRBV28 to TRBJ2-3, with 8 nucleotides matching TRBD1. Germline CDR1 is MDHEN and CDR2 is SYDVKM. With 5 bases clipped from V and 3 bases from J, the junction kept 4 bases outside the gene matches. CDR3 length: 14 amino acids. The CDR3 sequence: CASSRQGWTDTQYF. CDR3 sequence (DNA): TGTGCCAGCAGTCGACAGGGGTGGACAGATACGCAGTATTTT.

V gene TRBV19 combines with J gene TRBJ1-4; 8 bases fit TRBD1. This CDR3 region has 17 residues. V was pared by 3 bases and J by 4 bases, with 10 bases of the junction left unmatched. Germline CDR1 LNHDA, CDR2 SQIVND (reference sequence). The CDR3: CASSIWDRSVGNEKLFF. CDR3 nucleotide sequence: TGTGCCAGTAGTATTTGGGACAGGTCTGTGGGTAATGAAAAACTGTTTTTT.

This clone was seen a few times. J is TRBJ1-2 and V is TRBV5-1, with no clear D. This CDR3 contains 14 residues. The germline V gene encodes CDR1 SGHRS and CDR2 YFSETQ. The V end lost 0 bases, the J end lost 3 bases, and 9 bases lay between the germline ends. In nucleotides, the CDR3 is TGCGCCAGCAGCTTGGACACCTCTGACTATGGCTACACCTTC. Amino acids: CASSLDTSDYGYTF.

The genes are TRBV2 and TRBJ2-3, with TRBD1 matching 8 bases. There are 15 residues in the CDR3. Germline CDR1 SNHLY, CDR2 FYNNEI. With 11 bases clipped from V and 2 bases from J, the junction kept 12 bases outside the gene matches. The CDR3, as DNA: TGTGCCTCAGGGGGCCGGGACGGCCCCACAGATACGCAGTATTTT. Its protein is CASGGRDGPTDTQYF.

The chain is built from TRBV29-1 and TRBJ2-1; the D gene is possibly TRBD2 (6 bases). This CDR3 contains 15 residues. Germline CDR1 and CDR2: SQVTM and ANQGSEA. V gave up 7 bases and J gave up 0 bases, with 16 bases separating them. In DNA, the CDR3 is TGCAGCGGTGTAGGTCGGGGGAACTCCTACAATGAGCAGTTCTTC. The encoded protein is CSGVGRGNSYNEQFF.